This TCR beta chain was captured in a study of cytomegalovirus exposure and HLA in healthy donors. Findings and limits, study-wide: In a later analysis, compared with equally common non-associated chains, HLA-associated beta chains were more expanded. The classifier reportedly diagnosed cytomegalovirus status with high specificity and sensitivity. Later analysis showed TCR association rates varying by HLA locus, highest for DRB1 and lowest for HLA-C.

The CDR3 totals 13 residues. CDR1 is LNHDA and CDR2 is SQIVND in the germline V gene (reference sequence). Trimming took off 4 bases at V and 5 bases at J, with 12 bases between the two ends. Samples came from healthy bone marrow donors. A remark on this clone: Its target is unknown.

This PCR relied on a set of 60 Vbeta primers and 13 Jbeta primers. Method: immunoSEQ multiplex PCR; TCRdb's copy keeps in-frame clones and lacks some. The sample holds roughly 70,000 clones, under 80% seen once. The sample taken for sequencing was PBMCs. This TCR was sampled from a male donor in good health and CMV-seropositive. This sequence joins TRBV19 and TRBJ2-7; tentatively, D is TRBD2 (5 bases). The CDR3 sequence is CASSTGFGNEQYF. The CDR3 DNA follows: TGTGCCAGTAGTACCGGCTTCGGGAACGAGCAGTACTTC.